This TCR beta chain was observed in a study of OX40 agonist ivuxolimab in advanced cancers. Sequencing was performed with immunoSEQ multiplex PCR; in TCRdb, only in-frame clones are kept and a portion is missing. The table records some 62,000 clones, 75% to 95% of them present only once. The sample here was CD4+ or CD8+ T cells sorted from blood, taken in a trial of the OX40 agonist ivuxolimab. This receptor was obtained from an adult with an advanced solid tumor such as melanoma, head and neck, liver or kidney cancer.

The CDR3 protein is CASSHGTSGRETQYF. The CDR3 nucleotides read TGTGCCAGCAGTCACGGGACTAGCGGGAGGGAGACCCAGTACTTC. The chain couples TRBV27 to TRBJ2-5; 15 positions agree with TRBD2. J gave up 5 bases and V 5 bases, and 3 bases lay outside the gene matches. Looked up from germline, CDR1 is MNHEY and CDR2 is SMNVEV (reference sequence). There are 15 residues in the CDR3.